This T cell receptor beta chain derives from a study of cytomegalovirus exposure and HLA in healthy donors. 13 Jbeta primers and 60 Vbeta primers were used for the PCR. The data were produced by immunoSEQ multiplex PCR, yet TCRdb's version contains in-frame clones alone and is incomplete. The table gives tens of thousands of clones; the top ten clones make up around 2.5% of it. Broader study findings: A later analysis linked a missense variant in DCLRE1C to the trimming of TCR beta V and J genes. Some segments of the V type, notably TRBV6-2 and TRBV6-3, were excluded as indistinguishable.

V was shortened by 0 bases and J by 0 bases, with 10 bases between the two germline ends. This CDR3 region has 15 residues. The germline V gene encodes CDR1 SGDLS and CDR2 YYNGEE. About this clone itself: Its antigen is as yet unknown.

The chain employs TRBV9 and TRBJ2-7, with D perhaps matching TRBD2 (5 bases). This sequence originates from a man aged 35 to 55 in good health and CMV-seronegative. The sequencing sample was made of PBMCs. The CDR3 DNA follows: TGTGCCAGCAGCGTAGGAGGGCTAGCCTCCTACGAGCAGTACTTC. Translating it yields CASSVGGLASYEQYF.